Below, 29 T cell receptor beta chains from the same sample are listed, as sequenced in a study of shared clonotypes between healthy human individuals. Clones were sequenced by immunoSEQ multiplex PCR, and TCRdb holds only the in-frame ones, with some missing. The sample shows over a million clones, around three quarters of them seen only once. The sample comprised memory CD4+ T cells from PBMCs. Documented subset: CD45RA-negative fraction. The receptors were sampled from a man younger than 35 in good health. Some clones in this sample may be carry-over from other donors' samples.

The chain carries TRBV9 and TRBJ2-2; D tentatively fits TRBD1 or TRBD2 (8 bases each). V was cut by 0 bases and J by 1 base, with 13 bases left in between. CDR3 length: 17 amino acids. Germline V gives CDR1 SGDLS, CDR2 YYNGEE. CDR3 amino acids: CASSVAGGTGNTGELFF. CDR3 nucleotide sequence: TGTGCCAGCAGCGTAGCGGGGGGGACAGGGAACACCGGGGAGCTGTTTTTT. The full variable domain, in which reference TRBV9 and TRBJ2-2 provide the parts outside the CDR3, is DSGVTQTPKHLITATGQRVTLRCSPRSGDLSVYWYQQSLDQGLQFLIQYYNGEERAKGNILERFSAQQFPDLHSELNLSSLELGDSALYFCASSVAGGTGNTGELFFGEGSRLTVL.

The J gene is TRBJ1-1, the V gene TRBV4-1; D is perhaps TRBD1 (5 bases). Germline V CDR1 and CDR2: MGHRA, YSYEKL. CDR3 length: 13 residues. V lost 5 bases and J lost 2, with 9 bases in between. CDR3 sequence reads: CASSKGHNTEAFF. The DNA of the CDR3 is TGCGCCAGCAGCAAAGGACATAACACTGAAGCTTTCTTT.

V usage is TRBV19 and J usage is TRBJ1-4; D unclear. Germline CDR1 and CDR2: LNHDA and SQIVND (reference sequence). V gave up 6 bases and J gave up 0 bases, with 8 bases separating them. The length of the CDR3 is 14 residues. This CDR3 is CASSSTATNEKLFF. The CDR3 region has the DNA TGTGCCAGTAGCTCAACTGCAACTAATGAAAAACTGTTTTTT.

A word on this clone: One junction end does not reproduce the germline sequence, and a read error may be involved. The identical CDR3 is also encoded by other nucleotide sequences in the sample. The chain couples TRBV7-9 to TRBJ1-1, with D perhaps matching TRBD1 (6 bases). CDR1 is SEHNR and CDR2 is FQNEAQ in the germline V gene (reference sequence). The CDR3 covers 15 residues. The CDR3 protein is CASSPGERGHTEAFF. The CDR3 DNA sequence: TGTGCCAGCAGCCCCGGGGAGCGGGGGCACACTGAAGCCTTCTTT.

The chain recombines TRBV6-1 with TRBJ1-5; a possible D gene is TRBD1 (5 bases). V was trimmed by 3 bases and J by 9 bases, leaving 12 bases between them. Per germline, CDR1 MNHNS and CDR2 SASEGT. The CDR3 runs to 13 residues. The CDR3 DNA follows: TGTGCCAGCAGTGATTGGGGCGATGGGCCCCAGCATTTT. Its protein is CASSDWGDGPQHF.

The chain couples TRBV6-6 to TRBJ2-5, with D possibly TRBD2 on 6 matching bases. This CDR3 spans 15 amino acids. V was shortened by 2 bases and J by 2 bases, with 12 bases between the two germline ends. Germline lookup yields CDR1 MNHNY and CDR2 SVGAGI (reference sequence). CDR3 in DNA: TGTGCCAGCAGTTACGCGGGGTGGACGCAAGAGACCCAGTACTTC. Translating it yields CASSYAGWTQETQYF.

In its sample, this clone was seen once. The V gene is TRBV23-1, the J gene TRBJ1-5; D is possibly TRBD1 (5 bases). TRBV23-1 is marked as an open reading frame, function uncertain. The length of the CDR3 is 17 residues. Trimming removed 4 bases at V and 0 bases at J, with 16 bases between. The CDR3 bases are TGCGCCAGCAGTCCTAAGGCGGGACGGTATAGCAATCAGCCCCAGCATTTT. The encoded protein is CASSPKAGRYSNQPQHF.

This clone was counted a few times. The V and J genes are TRBV27 and TRBJ1-3, with no clear D. The V end was cut by 2 bases, the J end by 2 bases, with 7 bases between. The CDR3 length is 14 residues. Germline V gene lookup returns CDR1 MNHEY and CDR2 SMNVEV (reference sequence). The CDR3 spells CASSLTGAGNTIYF. The CDR3 DNA sequence: TGTGCCAGCAGTTTAACCGGGGCTGGAAACACCATATATTTT.

The CDR3: CASSQIPSAVAGGNEQFF. CDR3 bases: TGCGCCAGCAGCCAAATCCCCTCTGCGGTAGCGGGAGGGAATGAGCAGTTCTTC. The chain has TRBV5-1 and TRBJ2-1; 11 bases fit TRBD2. The CDR3 spans 18 residues. V shed 4 bases, J shed 7 bases, and the junction held 16 bases outside the gene matches. Per the germline V gene, CDR1 is SGHRS and CDR2 is YFSETQ.

V gene TRBV4-2 combines with J gene TRBJ2-3, with 11 bases lining up with TRBD2. Germline CDR1 and CDR2: LGHNA and YNFKEQ. This CDR3 is 18 amino acids long. V lost 0 bases, J lost 4 bases, and 9 bases stayed unmatched. CDR3 in amino acids: CASSQELAGVGSADTQYF. Written as DNA, the CDR3 is TGTGCCAGCAGCCAAGAACTAGCGGGAGTGGGATCAGCAGATACGCAGTATTTT.

The V call is TRBV19, the J call TRBJ2-1; the D gene could be TRBD1 or TRBD2 (6 bases each). Germline CDR1 is LNHDA and CDR2 is SQIVND (reference sequence). V was pared by 6 bases and J by 4 bases, with 16 bases between. The CDR3 is 15 residues long. The CDR3 DNA sequence: TGTGCCAGTAGGAGTAGGGGGGCGTCTTACAATGAGCAGTTCTTC. Its translation is CASRSRGASYNEQFF. The full variable domain, rest sourced from reference TRBV19 and TRBJ2-1, is DGGITQSPKYLFRKEGQNVTLSCEQNLNHDAMYWYRQDPGQGLRLIYYSQIVNDFQKGDIAEGYSVSREKKESFPLTVTSAQKNPTAFYLCASRSRGASYNEQFFGPGTRLTVL.

Comment on this clone: Other DNA sequences in this sample translate to the same CDR3. The chain has TRBV19 and TRBJ2-2; 11 bases fit TRBD2. The ends lost 3 bases at V and 4 bases at J; junction bases unmatched: 4. This CDR3 has 16 amino acids. Per germline, CDR1 LNHDA and CDR2 SQIVND (reference sequence). CDR3 DNA: TGTGCCAGTAGTATCCGACTAGCGGGGCGCACCGGGGAGCTGTTTTTT. It is translated as CASSIRLAGRTGELFF. The full variable domain, its missing parts supplied by reference TRBV19 and TRBJ2-2, is DGGITQSPKYLFRKEGQNVTLSCEQNLNHDAMYWYRQDPGQGLRLIYYSQIVNDFQKGDIAEGYSVSREKKESFPLTVTSAQKNPTAFYLCASSIRLAGRTGELFFGEGSRLTVL.

This clone occurred once. The chain uses TRBV11-1 and TRBJ2-1; D gene unclear. V was cut by 2 bases and J by 8 bases, with 7 bases left in between. This CDR3 contains 12 residues. CDR1 and CDR2 from the germline V gene are SGHAT and FQDESV (reference sequence). CDR3 sequence reads: CASSLNRDEQFF. The CDR3 DNA is TGTGCCAGCAGCTTAAATAGGGATGAGCAGTTCTTC. Full variable domain (missing parts from reference TRBV11-1 and TRBJ2-1): EAEVAQSPRYKITEKSQAVAFWCDPISGHATLYWYRQILGQGPELLVQFQDESVVDDSQLPKDRFSAERLKGVDSTLKIQPAELGDSAMYLCASSLNRDEQFFGPGTRLTVL.

This rearrangement joins TRBV27 to TRBJ2-6; weak D call: TRBD1 (5 bases). Germline V lookup: CDR1 MNHEY, CDR2 SMNVEV (reference sequence). The CDR3 has 18 residues. The V end was cut by 6 bases, the J end by 2 bases, with 20 bases between. CDR3 in amino acids: CASSRLVTGLAGANVLTF. DNA for the CDR3: TGTGCCAGCAGCCGTCTCGTTACAGGATTAGCTGGGGCCAACGTCCTGACTTTC. Combining the CDR3 with reference TRBV27 and TRBJ2-6 gives the whole variable domain EAQVTQNPRYLITVTGKKLTVTCSQNMNHEYMSWYRQDPGLGLRQIYYSMNVEVTDKGDVPEGYKVSRKEKRNFPLILESPSPNQTSLYFCASSRLVTGLAGANVLTFGAGSRLTVL.

This clone was seen once. This chain links TRBV19 with TRBJ1-1; no clear D. The CDR3 contains 15 residues. Germline-derived CDR1 and CDR2 are LNHDA and SQIVND (reference sequence). V was clipped by 5 bases and J by 8 bases, with 21 bases between them. The CDR3 protein is CASSRPLSLLSEAFF. For the CDR3, the DNA is TGTGCCAGTAGTCGGCCTCTCAGCCTCCTCTCCGAAGCTTTCTTT.

Points on this clone: Different DNA sequences within this sample yield the same CDR3. The chain uses TRBV6-5 and TRBJ1-4, with no clear D. The CDR3 runs to 12 residues. Germline CDR1 is MNHEY and CDR2 is SVGAGI. Trimming shortened V by 0 bases and J by 8 bases, and 4 bases separated the two germline ends. For the CDR3, the DNA is TGTGCCAGCAGTTACTCGGGGGAAAAACTGTTTTTT. It yields the protein CASSYSGEKLFF.

The gene calls are TRBV4-2 and TRBJ1-1, with D unclear. V shed 1 base and J shed 3 bases, with 6 bases lying between them. This CDR3 has 13 amino acids. Per the germline V gene, CDR1 is LGHNA and CDR2 is YNFKEQ. The CDR3 spells CASSQGRDTEAFF. The CDR3 bases are TGTGCCAGCAGCCAAGGGCGGGACACTGAAGCTTTCTTT.

V usage is TRBV30 and J usage is TRBJ2-3; 8 bases are a match to TRBD1. The CDR3 extends over 13 amino acids. CDR1 is GTSNPN, CDR2 SVGIG, per germline (reference sequence). V shed 1 base, J shed 6 bases, and the junction held 3 bases outside the gene matches. The chain's CDR3 is CAWSGQGWDTQYF. The CDR3 DNA reads as TGTGCCTGGAGTGGACAGGGGTGGGATACGCAGTATTTT. The full variable domain, in which reference TRBV30 and TRBJ2-3 provide the parts outside the CDR3, is SQTIHQWPATLVQPVGSPLSLECTVEGTSNPNLYWYRQAAGRGLQLLFYSVGIGQISSEVPQNLSASRPQDRQFILSSKKLLLSDSGFYLCAWSGQGWDTQYFGPGTRLTVL.

The chain links TRBV19 to TRBJ1-2, with no clear D. The germline gives CDR1 LNHDA, CDR2 SQIVND (reference sequence). V lost 5 bases and J 0 bases, leaving 16 bases between the germline ends. This CDR3 contains 16 residues. The CDR3: CASSQSRRDSNYGYTF. In DNA form, the CDR3 reads TGTGCCAGTAGTCAATCTAGGCGGGATTCTAACTATGGCTACACCTTC.

The rearrangement links TRBV5-1 to TRBJ2-2, with D possibly matching TRBD2 (6 bases). The CDR3 totals 15 residues. V lost 3 bases and J lost 0, with 9 bases in between. Per the germline V gene, CDR1 is SGHRS and CDR2 is YFSETQ. The CDR3 DNA follows: TGCGCCAGCAGCTCTGGGGGGACGAACACCGGGGAGCTGTTTTTT. Translated, it gives CASSSGGTNTGELFF.

The rearrangement links TRBV19 to TRBJ2-1, with D unclear. Trimming stripped 5 bases from V and 1 base from J, with 12 bases between. From germline, CDR1 is LNHDA and CDR2 SQIVND (reference sequence). The CDR3 contains 15 residues. The CDR3 region has the DNA TGTGCCAGTAGTGCCGAGGCGTATTCCTACAATGAGCAGTTCTTC. The encoded protein is CASSAEAYSYNEQFF.

V usage is TRBV6-6 and J usage is TRBJ1-2; D may be TRBD1 (5 bases). The length of the CDR3 is 15 residues. Per germline, CDR1 MNHNY and CDR2 SVGAGI (reference sequence). Trimming left V 2 bases short and J 0 bases short, with 10 bases between. The CDR3: CASSYIQGTNYGYTF. The CDR3 region has the DNA TGTGCCAGCAGTTACATCCAGGGAACTAACTATGGCTACACCTTC.

This clone has more than one count but fewer than ten. This chain connects TRBV30 to TRBJ2-6; D is undetermined. V lost 0 bases to trimming and J lost 0 bases, with 9 bases between them. This CDR3 is 16 amino acids long. Germline V CDR1 and CDR2: GTSNPN, SVGIG (reference sequence). The CDR3 here is CAWSVRGGSGANVLTF. The CDR3, as DNA: TGTGCCTGGAGTGTAAGAGGTGGCTCTGGGGCCAACGTCCTGACTTTC.

The chain is built from TRBV30 and TRBJ1-2; D is undetermined. Looked up from germline, CDR1 is GTSNPN and CDR2 is SVGIG (reference sequence). V was shortened by 3 bases and J by 0 bases, with 8 bases between the two germline ends. The CDR3 spans 13 residues. In DNA, the CDR3 is TGTGCCTGGAGCGCCGGACCTAACTATGGCTACACCTTC. Protein sequence: CAWSAGPNYGYTF. Together with reference TRBV30 and TRBJ1-2, the CDR3 gives the full variable domain: SQTIHQWPATLVQPVGSPLSLECTVEGTSNPNLYWYRQAAGRGLQLLFYSVGIGQISSEVPQNLSASRPQDRQFILSSKKLLLSDSGFYLCAWSAGPNYGYTFGSGTRLTVV.

This chain uses TRBV4-1 with TRBJ1-1, with 7 bases identical to TRBD1. The germline V gene has CDR1 MGHRA and CDR2 YSYEKL. The J segment lost 0 bases and the V segment lost 4 bases, leaving 5 bases of the junction unmatched. The CDR3 runs 15 residues. CDR3 bases: TGCGCCAGCAGCCGTACACAGGGGCTGAACACTGAAGCTTTCTTT. It yields the protein CASSRTQGLNTEAFF.

This clone has just one count. The rearrangement uses TRBV9 and TRBJ2-1, with TRBD2 identical over 8 bases. Per germline, CDR1 SGDLS and CDR2 YYNGEE. V dropped 4 bases and J dropped 5; count of bases not matched to a gene: 14. The CDR3 is 17 residues long. Here the CDR3 DNA reads TGTGCCAGCAGCCCCCACCCGGGACTAGTACTTAACAATGAGCAGTTCTTC. The encoded protein is CASSPHPGLVLNNEQFF.

The genes are TRBV20-1 and TRBJ2-1, with D tentatively TRBD1 (6 bases). Germline loops: CDR1 DFQATT, CDR2 SNEGSKA (reference sequence). The CDR3 is made up of 11 amino acids. Trimming pared 5 bases from V and 7 bases from J, leaving 9 bases between. CDR3 sequence reads: CSASGQNEQFF. In DNA, the CDR3 is TGCAGTGCTTCCGGACAGAATGAGCAGTTCTTC.

In nucleotides, the CDR3 is TGTGCCAGCAGTCTTACAGGGAATAGCAATCAGCCCCAGCATTTT. Amino acid sequence: CASSLTGNSNQPQHF. V and J are TRBV7-2 and TRBJ1-5, with D possibly matching TRBD1 (6 bases). The V end lost 6 bases, the J end lost 0 bases, and 12 bases lay between the germline ends. Germline CDR1 SGHTA, CDR2 FQGNSA. The CDR3 has 15 amino acids.

With regard to this clone: The same CDR3 is also encoded by other DNA sequences in this sample. This rearrangement joins TRBV11-3 to TRBJ1-1; D uncertain. The CDR3 has 13 residues. V was cut by 1 base and J by 3 bases, with 6 bases left in between. Germline V CDR1 and CDR2: SGHNT, YENEEA. In nucleotides, the CDR3 is TGTGCCAGCAGCTTAGGTCGGGACACTGAAGCTTTCTTT. It translates to CASSLGRDTEAFF.